The TCR beta chain under discussion was sequenced for a study of blood T cell repertoires in COVID-19. Here immunoSEQ multiplex PCR was the method, and the copy in TCRdb shows in-frame clones only, minus some. The sample gives under 200,000 clones, roughly 80% of which show up once; more than 3% is in the top ten. The CDR3 spans 15 residues. CDR1 is SGHDT, CDR2 YYEEEE, per germline. Losses at the gene ends were 3 bases for V and 3 bases for J; bases not matched to a gene: 4. The V call is TRBV5-6, the J call TRBJ1-5; TRBD1 matches 9 bases. The clonotype originates from a woman aged 60 to 75 who had recovered from COVID-19. Source material: PBMCs or T cells enriched from blood (not recorded which). CDR3 region: CASSWGQGNNQPQHF. The CDR3 DNA reads TGTGCCAGCAGCTGGGGACAGGGTAACAATCAGCCCCAGCATTTT.